This entry lists 29 T cell receptor beta chains sequenced from one sample in a study of CD8+ T cells in alopecia areata. Treatment of the sample: oral pan-JAK inhibitor, 5-10 mg twice daily. In each case, RNA was isolated and then reverse transcribed into cDNA as the sequencing template. Sequenced by immunoSEQ multiplex PCR; TCRdb stores in-frame clones only, minus some. The table lists approximately 150,000 clones, about 60% of them singletons. The sample consisted of CD4+ T cells sorted from blood, taken at week 24, from a patient treated with tofacitinib. The receptors were gathered from a human donor with alopecia areata.

This clone was detected a few times. The chain is built from TRBV7-2 and TRBJ2-5; 7 bases are shared with TRBD2. The CDR3 totals 15 residues. Per germline, CDR1 SGHTA and CDR2 FQGNSA. Losses at the gene ends were 0 bases for V and 0 bases for J; bases not matched to a gene: 1. The CDR3 protein is CASSLAAGDQETQYF. CDR3 sequence (DNA): TGTGCCAGCAGCTTAGCGGCGGGAGACCAAGAGACCCAGTACTTC.

This chain connects TRBV30 to TRBJ2-1, with D hard to call. V lost 4 bases to trimming and J lost 9 bases, with 10 bases between them. The CDR3 runs to 11 residues. Looked up from germline, CDR1 is GTSNPN and CDR2 is SVGIG (reference sequence). The CDR3 sequence is CAWTRSREQFF. The CDR3, as DNA: TGTGCCTGGACACGAAGCCGTGAGCAGTTCTTC. Complete variable domain (other parts from reference TRBV30 and TRBJ2-1): SQTIHQWPATLVQPVGSPLSLECTVEGTSNPNLYWYRQAAGRGLQLLFYSVGIGQISSEVPQNLSASRPQDRQFILSSKKLLLSDSGFYLCAWTRSREQFFGPGTRLTVL.

This clone was detected a few times. V and J are TRBV6-5 and TRBJ2-5; tentatively, D is TRBD2 (6 bases). Germline CDR1 is MNHEY and CDR2 is SVGAGI. This CDR3 contains 16 residues. V was shortened by 2 bases and J by 2 bases, with 15 bases between the two germline ends. For the CDR3, the DNA is TGTGCCAGCAGTTACGGCGGTCGGGGAGGACAAGAGACCCAGTACTTC. Translated, it gives CASSYGGRGGQETQYF.

This clone was counted at least ten times. This chain joins TRBV18 and TRBJ1-1; 10 bases map to TRBD1. Germline V gives CDR1 KGHSH, CDR2 LQKENI. V shed 5 bases, J shed 0 bases, and the junction held 6 bases outside the gene matches. CDR3 size: 16 residues. The CDR3 loop is CASSKTGGEMNTEAFF. In DNA form, the CDR3 reads TGTGCCAGCTCAAAGACAGGGGGCGAGATGAACACTGAAGCTTTCTTT.

The chain carries TRBV30 and TRBJ1-2; a possible D gene is TRBD1 (6 bases). Deletions cut 7 bases from V and 6 bases from J, with 9 bases between. This CDR3 has 10 amino acids. The germline CDR1 and CDR2 sequences are GTSNPN and SVGIG (reference sequence). The CDR3 reads CAFQGNGYTF. In nucleotides, the CDR3 is TGTGCCTTCCAGGGGAATGGCTACACCTTC. Filled out from reference TRBV30 and TRBJ1-2, the complete variable domain reads SQTIHQWPATLVQPVGSPLSLECTVEGTSNPNLYWYRQAAGRGLQLLFYSVGIGQISSEVPQNLSASRPQDRQFILSSKKLLLSDSGFYLCAFQGNGYTFGSGTRLTVV.

This chain connects TRBV29-1 to TRBJ1-2, with 7 bases lining up with TRBD1. The CDR3 extends over 14 amino acids. V lost 7 bases to trimming and J lost 2 bases; unmatched junction nucleotides: 10. CDR1 and CDR2 (germline): SQVTM, ANQGSEA. The CDR3 is CSGNDRDGNYGYTF. For the CDR3, the DNA is TGCAGCGGCAACGACAGGGATGGGAACTATGGCTACACCTTC.

The chain employs TRBV5-6 and TRBJ2-3; 7 nucleotides agree with TRBD1. This CDR3 spans 14 amino acids. Germline V gene data show CDR1 as SGHDT and CDR2 as YYEEEE. Trimming took 4 bases from V and 4 from J; bases not matched to a gene: 6. CDR3 coding DNA: TGTGCCAGCAGCATCGACAGGGTGGCAGATACGCAGTATTTT. Protein: CASSIDRVADTQYF.

This clone was counted a few times. The rearrangement joins TRBV15 to TRBJ2-5, with 9 bases identical to TRBD2. This CDR3 region has 14 residues. J lost 5 bases, V lost 8 bases, and 9 bases had no gene match. CDR1 is LNHNV, CDR2 YYDKDF, per germline (reference sequence). CDR3 coding DNA: TGTGCCACCGGATTGCGGGGGGGCGGGGAGACCCAGTACTTC. Translating gives CATGLRGGGETQYF.

The chain is built from TRBV4-1 and TRBJ1-2; a weak D match, TRBD1 (6 bases). Germline lookup yields CDR1 MGHRA and CDR2 YSYEKL. V lost 1 base to trimming and J lost 5 bases, with 14 bases between them. The CDR3 sequence is 15 residues long. CDR3 DNA: TGCGCCAGCAGCCAAGTAGGACAGTTAGATTATGGCTACACCTTC. Translated, it gives CASSQVGQLDYGYTF.

This clone was picked up a small number of times. The rearrangement uses TRBV19 and TRBJ2-3; TRBD2 matches at 14 bases. This CDR3 region has 15 residues. Per the germline V gene, CDR1 is LNHDA and CDR2 is SQIVND (reference sequence). V lost 4 bases and J lost 12; bases outside the gene matches: 9. CDR3 nucleotide sequence: TGTGCCAGTAGTACGACTAGCGGGGGGGCTGGTGCCCAGTATTTT. It is translated as CASSTTSGGAGAQYF.

This rearrangement joins TRBV30 to TRBJ1-4; D unresolved. CDR3 length: 11 amino acids. The V gene lost 8 bases and the J gene lost 6 bases, with 10 bases spanning the gap. Germline CDR1 and CDR2: GTSNPN and SVGIG (reference sequence). The CDR3 is CAGRRDEKLFF. The CDR3 nucleotides read TGTGCCGGACGCCGCGATGAAAAACTGTTTTTT.

The rearrangement joins TRBV29-1 to TRBJ2-2; possibly TRBD1 for D (6 bases). The CDR3 extends over 14 amino acids. Trimming cost V 4 bases and J 0 bases, with 9 bases left between them. Germline CDR1 SQVTM, CDR2 ANQGSEA. CDR3 sequence reads: CSVVGGPNTGELFF. The CDR3 nucleotides read TGCAGCGTTGTAGGGGGACCGAACACCGGGGAGCTGTTTTTT.

This clone was counted a few times. V gene TRBV4-2 combines with J gene TRBJ2-7; D remains ambiguous. Trimming pared 0 bases from V and 4 bases from J, leaving 4 bases between. The CDR3 is 12 residues long. Germline loops: CDR1 LGHNA, CDR2 YNFKEQ. This CDR3 is CASSQDMYEQYF. The CDR3 nucleotides are TGTGCCAGCAGCCAAGATATGTACGAGCAGTACTTC.

This clone was counted a few times. J is TRBJ2-7 and V is TRBV5-1, with D uncertain. The CDR3 sequence is 14 residues long. Germline CDR1 and CDR2: SGHRS and YFSETQ. V lost 0 bases to trimming and J lost 3 bases, with 10 bases between them. CDR3 residues: CASSLDQSYYEQYF. The CDR3 nucleotides read TGCGCCAGCAGCTTGGATCAGTCATACTACGAGCAGTACTTC.

The chain couples TRBV30 to TRBJ1-1; D may be TRBD1 (5 bases). The length of the CDR3 is 14 residues. Germline CDR1 is GTSNPN and CDR2 is SVGIG (reference sequence). Trimming shortened V by 4 bases and J by 4 bases, and 16 bases separated the two germline ends. CDR3 bases: TGTGCCTGGAAAGGGACGGGGTTAGGCACTGAAGCTTTCTTT. Protein: CAWKGTGLGTEAFF.

V and J are TRBV4-1 and TRBJ1-2; D not resolved. The length of the CDR3 is 15 residues. Deletions cut 2 bases from V and 6 bases from J, with 16 bases between. The germline V gene has CDR1 MGHRA and CDR2 YSYEKL. CDR3 sequence: CASSQPQAGRNGYTF. The CDR3 DNA reads as TGCGCCAGCAGCCAACCCCAAGCCGGTCGCAATGGCTACACCTTC.

The chain has TRBV29-1 and TRBJ1-1; D is uncertain. Germline CDR1 SQVTM, CDR2 ANQGSEA. V lost 7 bases to trimming and J lost 4 bases, with 16 bases between them. The CDR3 consists of 13 residues. The CDR3 region is CSAAQEMGTEAFF. The CDR3 DNA reads TGCAGCGCCGCCCAGGAGATGGGCACTGAAGCTTTCTTT.

The chain recombines TRBV9 with TRBJ1-2, with 8 bases identical to TRBD1. This CDR3 comprises 15 residues. V was pared by 4 bases and J by 3 bases, with 8 bases of the junction left unmatched. Germline assignment: CDR1 SGDLS and CDR2 YYNGEE. CDR3 loop: CASSIGQGADYGYTF. The DNA for the CDR3 is TGTGCCAGCAGCATAGGCCAGGGGGCCGACTATGGCTACACCTTC.

The chain couples TRBV30 to TRBJ1-1; no reliable D call. Germline V gives CDR1 GTSNPN, CDR2 SVGIG (reference sequence). CDR3 size: 13 residues. The V gene lost 3 bases and the J gene lost 4 bases, with 12 bases spanning the gap. CDR3 amino acids: CAWRGPAGTEAFF. The CDR3 region has the DNA TGTGCCTGGAGGGGCCCGGCCGGCACTGAAGCTTTCTTT.

V gene TRBV2 combines with J gene TRBJ2-3; TRBD1 might be the D (6 bases). V was pared by 9 bases and J by 2 bases, with 12 bases between. This CDR3 spans 13 amino acids. Germline V lookup: CDR1 SNHLY, CDR2 FYNNEI. The DNA for the CDR3 is TGTGCCAGGACTACAGGGTCCACAGATACGCAGTATTTT. It specifies CARTTGSTDTQYF.

This clone was detected only once. The rearrangement links TRBV5-6 to TRBJ1-1; 8 nucleotides line up with TRBD1. The CDR3 is 13 residues long. The germline V gene encodes CDR1 SGHDT and CDR2 YYEEEE. V was clipped by 1 base and J by 11 bases; unmatched bases: 7. In DNA, the CDR3 is TGTGCCAGCAGCTTGATGCAGGGGGCATTTGCTTTCTTT. This encodes CASSLMQGAFAFF.

This sequence joins TRBV25-1 and TRBJ1-1; weak D call: TRBD1 (5 bases). V shed 2 bases and J shed 0 bases, with 10 bases lying between them. The CDR3 runs to 15 residues. CDR1 MGHDK and CDR2 SYGVNS come from the germline V gene. The CDR3 region is CASSEIGGLNTEAFF. The CDR3 nucleotides are TGTGCCAGCAGTGAAATTGGGGGTTTGAACACTGAAGCTTTCTTT.

The table lists this clone with a few counts. One end of the junction varies from germline; a read error may be responsible. The rearrangement links TRBV5-6 to TRBJ2-4; 8 bases agree with TRBD1. The CDR3 contains 13 residues. CDR1 and CDR2 (germline): SGHDT, YYEEEE. CDR3 loop: CASSLFTTGGEAF. CDR3 in DNA: TGTGCCAGCAGCTTATTCACTACAGGGGGAGAAGCCTTC.

The J gene is TRBJ2-4, the V gene TRBV4-1; D perhaps matches TRBD2 (6 bases). The CDR3 loop spans 18 amino acids. V was pared by 1 base and J by 0 bases, with 16 bases between. The germline V gene encodes CDR1 MGHRA and CDR2 YSYEKL. CDR3 coding DNA: TGCGCCAGCAGCCAAGGTTTGCAGGGAGGCCTAGCCAAAAACATTCAGTACTTC. It specifies CASSQGLQGGLAKNIQYF.

This chain uses TRBV29-1 with TRBJ2-3; TRBD2 aligns across 8 bases. V trimming: 1 base; J trimming: 4 bases; junction bases outside the gene matches: 4. The CDR3 extends over 14 amino acids. Germline values: CDR1 SQVTM, CDR2 ANQGSEA. The CDR3 loop reads CSVEGTSHADTQYF. The CDR3, as DNA: TGCAGCGTTGAAGGGACTAGCCACGCAGATACGCAGTATTTT.

The chain uses TRBV30 and TRBJ2-7; D might be TRBD1 or TRBD2, each matching 5 bases. Trimming stripped 6 bases from V and 4 bases from J, with 16 bases between. The CDR3 runs 13 residues. Germline V gene sequence: CDR1 GTSNPN, CDR2 SVGIG (reference sequence). In nucleotides, the CDR3 is TGTGCCTGCACAAAACTAGGGGCTTACGAGCAGTACTTC. This encodes CACTKLGAYEQYF.

This sequence joins TRBV5-1 and TRBJ2-3; D may be TRBD1 or TRBD2 (5 bases each). Trimming cost V 4 bases and J 3 bases, with 15 bases left between them. The CDR3 totals 15 residues. In germline, CDR1 is SGHRS, CDR2 YFSETQ. This CDR3 reads CASSRDGDYTDTQYF. The CDR3 DNA follows: TGCGCCAGCAGCCGGGACGGAGATTATACAGATACGCAGTATTTT.

This chain links TRBV19 with TRBJ1-6, with TRBD1 identical over 10 bases. Germline lookup yields CDR1 LNHDA and CDR2 SQIVND (reference sequence). The CDR3 is 14 amino acids. V was clipped by 9 bases and J by 7 bases; unmatched bases: 6. The CDR3 sequence: CARRTGGANSPLHF. CDR3 nucleotide sequence: TGTGCCAGAAGGACAGGGGGGGCGAATTCACCCCTCCACTTT.

This chain uses TRBV5-6 with TRBJ2-5; no clear D gene. Trimming stripped 0 bases from V and 7 bases from J, with 4 bases between. From germline, CDR1 is SGHDT and CDR2 YYEEEE. The CDR3 length is 11 residues. CDR3 region: CASSLVGTQYF. For the CDR3, the DNA is TGTGCCAGCAGCTTGGTGGGGACCCAGTACTTC.